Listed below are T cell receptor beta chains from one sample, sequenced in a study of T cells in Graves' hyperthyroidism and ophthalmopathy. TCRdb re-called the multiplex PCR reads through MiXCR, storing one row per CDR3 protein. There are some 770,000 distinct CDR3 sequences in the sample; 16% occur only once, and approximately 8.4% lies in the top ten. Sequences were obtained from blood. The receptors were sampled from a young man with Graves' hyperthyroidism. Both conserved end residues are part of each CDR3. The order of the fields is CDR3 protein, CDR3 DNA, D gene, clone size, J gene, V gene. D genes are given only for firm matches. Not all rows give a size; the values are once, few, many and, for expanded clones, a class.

CDR3: CASSAGTSGPTADTQYF
DNA: TGTGCCAGCAGCGCTGGGACTAGCGGGCCGACCGCAGATACGCAGTATTTT
D: TRBD2
size: many
J: TRBJ2-3
V: TRBV7-3

CDR3: CASSFRGGHTF
DNA: TGTGCCAGCAGTTTCAGAGGTGGCCACACCTTC
D: .
size: few
J: TRBJ1-2
V: TRBV28

CDR3: CASSYSGTPGDEQFF
DNA: TGTGCCAGCAGTTACTCGGGCACTCCCGGGGATGAGCAGTTCTTC
D: .
size: .
J: TRBJ2-1
V: TRBV6-5

CDR3: CSARPAGALTGELFF
DNA: TGCAGTGCTAGACCAGCGGGAGCACTCACCGGGGAGCTGTTTTTT
D: TRBD2
size: .
J: TRBJ2-2
V: TRBV20-1

CDR3: CASSYNRAYEQYF
DNA: TGTGCCAGCAGTTACAACAGGGCCTACGAGCAGTACTTC
D: .
size: many
J: TRBJ2-7
V: TRBV6-6

CDR3: CASSVSGRDEQFF
DNA: TGTGCCAGTAGTGTTAGCGGGAGGGATGAGCAGTTCTTC
D: TRBD2
size: few
J: TRBJ2-1
V: TRBV19

CDR3: CAWSWDSYEQYF
DNA: TGTGCCTGGAGTTGGGACTCCTACGAGCAGTACTTC
D: .
size: many
J: TRBJ2-7
V: TRBV30

CDR3: CASSRIRDSETQYF
DNA: TGTGCCAGCAGTCGGATCCGGGACTCAGAGACCCAGTACTTC
D: .
size: many
J: TRBJ2-5
V: TRBV28

CDR3: CAIRTGTSNEQFF
DNA: TGTGCCATCAGAACCGGGACTAGCAATGAGCAGTTCTTC
D: TRBD2
size: .
J: TRBJ2-1
V: TRBV10-3

CDR3: CASSQAPSGIIEQFF
DNA: TGCGCCAGCAGCCAGGCCCCAAGCGGGATAATTGAGCAGTTCTTC
D: TRBD2
size: many
J: TRBJ2-1
V: TRBV5-1

CDR3: CASSSIRANVLTF
DNA: TGTGCCAGCAGTTCCATCCGGGCCAACGTCCTGACTTTC
D: .
size: .
J: TRBJ2-6
V: TRBV25-1

CDR3: CASSLRGTSSNEQFF
DNA: TGTGCCAGCAGCTTAAGAGGGACTAGTTCCAATGAGCAGTTCTTC
D: TRBD2
size: few
J: TRBJ2-1
V: TRBV7-9

CDR3: CSASGGPYEQYF
DNA: TGCAGTGCTAGTGGGGGTCCCTACGAGCAGTACTTC
D: .
size: many
J: TRBJ2-7
V: TRBV20-1

CDR3: CASSFKRETEQYF
DNA: TGTGCCAGCAGCTTTAAGCGGGAGACCGAGCAGTACTTC
D: TRBD2
size: .
J: TRBJ2-7
V: TRBV11-2

CDR3: CASSPQRGTANEKLFF
DNA: TGTGCCAGCTCACCACAACGTGGGACAGCTAATGAAAAACTGTTTTTT
D: TRBD1
size: many
J: TRBJ1-4
V: TRBV18

CDR3: CASSRREGDYEQYF
DNA: TGTGCCAGCAGCCGGCGGGAGGGAGATTACGAGCAGTACTTC
D: TRBD2
size: many
J: TRBJ2-7
V: TRBV3-1

CDR3: CAIWPGGGTEAFF
DNA: TGTGCCATCTGGCCAGGGGGTGGTACTGAAGCTTTCTTT
D: TRBD1
size: many
J: TRBJ1-1
V: TRBV10-3

CDR3: CASSLARWEGPNEQFF
DNA: TGTGCCAGCAGCTTAGCACGGTGGGAGGGCCCCAATGAGCAGTTCTTC
D: TRBD2
size: .
J: TRBJ2-1
V: TRBV11-2

CDR3: CASRQGQETQYF
DNA: TGTGCCAGCCGACAGGGACAAGAGACCCAGTACTTC
D: TRBD1
size: many
J: TRBJ2-5
V: TRBV27

CDR3: CASSLGGGWYGYTF
DNA: TGTGCCAGCAGTTTAGGCGGGGGATGGTATGGCTACACCTTC
D: .
size: many
J: TRBJ1-2
V: TRBV27